The 5 T cell receptor beta chains listed next were all sequenced from one sample in a study of graft-versus-host responses after intestinal transplantation. These receptors have no identified antigens. Assay used: immunoSEQ multiplex PCR; TCRdb lists only in-frame clones, some missing. The table includes roughly 98,000 clones, just under 95% detected once. The source was unstimulated CD8+ T cells sorted from spleen or lymph node cells, collected before transplant. The receptors here all came from a human donor who was the organ donor for an intestinal transplant.

This clone was detected once. This chain connects TRBV7-6 to TRBJ2-7; 7 positions match TRBD2. Trimming removed 1 base from V and 6 bases from J; junction bases left unmatched: 9. CDR3 length: 15 residues. CDR1 SGHVS and CDR2 FNYEAQ come from the germline V gene. CDR3 DNA: TGTGCCAGCAGCTTAGGGGGGGGGAGTAGACGCGAGCAGTACTTC. Its translation: CASSLGGGSRREQYF.

This clone occurred once. The chain has TRBV4-1 and TRBJ2-5, with TRBD2 matching over 9 bases. V gave up 0 bases and J gave up 0 bases; unmatched junction bases: 8. The CDR3 sequence is 18 residues long. Germline assignment: CDR1 MGHRA and CDR2 YSYEKL. The chain's CDR3 is CASSQETRGGWYQETQYF. CDR3 DNA sequence: TGCGCCAGCAGCCAAGAGACGCGGGGGGGCTGGTACCAAGAGACCCAGTACTTC.

The rearrangement links TRBV19 to TRBJ2-7; 7 bases agree with TRBD2. The CDR3 covers 14 residues. V gave up 5 bases and J gave up 5 bases; unmatched junction bases: 9. CDR1 LNHDA and CDR2 SQIVND come from the germline V gene (reference sequence). The CDR3 sequence: CASSWGATSNEQYF. The CDR3 nucleotides read TGTGCCAGTAGTTGGGGCGCGACTAGCAACGAGCAGTACTTC.

A single count supports this clone. V is TRBV7-8 and J is TRBJ2-1, with 7 bases matching TRBD1. Trimming cost V 5 bases and J 3 bases; bases outside gene matches: 7. The CDR3 loop spans 15 amino acids. Germline CDR1 SGHVS, CDR2 FQNEAQ. The CDR3 sequence is CASSETGSHYNEQFF. CDR3 bases: TGTGCCAGCAGCGAGACAGGGTCTCACTACAATGAGCAGTTCTTC.

This chain joins TRBV19 and TRBJ1-1; 7 positions match TRBD1. The CDR3 is 13 amino acids. Per germline, CDR1 LNHDA and CDR2 SQIVND (reference sequence). The V gene end was trimmed by 1 base and the J gene end by 6 bases; junction bases not matched to a gene: 2. The CDR3: CASSIATGAEAFF. DNA of the CDR3: TGTGCCAGTAGTATAGCCACAGGGGCTGAAGCTTTCTTT.